Detailed here is one T cell receptor beta chain. This clone was seen a few times. Its antigen has not been determined. Per-base qualities were not stored, and no clone one base away is much larger. The entire amount of isolated RNA was reverse transcribed using the High Capacity cDNA Reverse Transcription Kit, so the sequenced TCRB transcripts were expressed ones. Naive, central memory and regulatory T cell samples underwent deep immunoSEQ sequencing, averaging about 3.5 million total reads per sample. Sorted cells were lysed in RLT buffer, and RNA was extracted using DNase-treated RNeasy Micro or Mini kits according to cell number. Each cell subset was processed separately to prevent cross-contamination, with patient and healthy donor samples processed together. The immunoSEQ multiplex PCR was used to amplify TCRB sequences from cDNA, generating 87-bp fragments that spanned the CDR3 region. Sequencing of the amplicons was performed on the Illumina HiSeq platform. The authors' pipeline ran thus. Synthetic template baselines were used to correct PCR bias computationally, reads within Hamming distance 2 were collapsed, and singletons that could not be merged were discarded. Reads were aligned against IMGT so that V, D and J genes, CDR3 length and insertions or deletions at six rearrangement sites could be assigned. Within each subset, clonotype counts were normalized to the number of sorted cells before true diversity and Gini coefficients were calculated with the tcR R package. The overlap coefficient, calculated on TCRB nucleotide sequences, was used to quantify repertoire sharing. TCRdb obtained this table from immuneACCESS and retained in-frame rearrangements with V and J assigned. These tables miss some clones; where compared with another copy, unresolved V genes account for less than half of the shortfall, and the remainder is unexplained. The D gene and trimming were derived from the DNA, and the V and J assignments and clone size from that table. For this sample the table gives 250,000 to 400,000 clones, of which approximately 15% were detected only once. The ten largest clones capture more than 6.5% of the sample.

The sample belongs to a study of beta chain features in type 1 diabetes listed by TCRdb under 2018. Regarding the research as a whole: Mean age, gender distribution, total cell number and subset yield were not different between patients and healthy donors. In the study, recently diagnosed type 1 diabetes patients and matched healthy donors were compared on the TCRB repertoires of their sorted circulating CD4+ T cell subsets. A total of about 110 million sorted cells were examined across all samples, and the number of cells per subset was strongly correlated with RNA yield. Regulatory and stem cell-like memory subsets were isolated from only 8 patients and about eight healthy donors, whereas naive and central memory subsets came from all 30 or so donors.

Each donor gave one peripheral blood draw, about 110 mL on average, collected into heparinised tubes. A BD FACSAria II and a panel including CD45RO, CCR7, CD25, CD127, CD95 and CD27 were used to sort naive, central memory, regulatory and stem cell-like memory CD4+ T cells. A purity above 98% was achieved for all sorted populations. PBMCs were separated immediately by Lymphoprep density gradient centrifugation and were stained directly, without being cultured. To minimize batch effects, samples were stained and sorted in pairs, one healthy donor with one patient per experiment. Study-wide findings and limitations: At VDJ recombination sites, patients with type 1 diabetes made fewer insertions and deleted more nucleotides, a pattern implying thymic rearrangement abnormalities. PCR might favor shorter templates, but patient and control samples were amplified and corrected together, so any skew would affect both groups equally. Because small numbers of individuals were included in the HLA sub-analyses, any influence of HLA type on TCRB rearrangement was left unresolved. The naive, central memory and regulatory TCRB repertoires appeared to resemble one another more closely among patients than among healthy donors. In all four CD4+ subsets, TCRB CDR3 length was moderately but significantly shorter in type 1 diabetes patients. Because cDNA was sequenced instead of genomic DNA, highly expressing activated cells could be over-represented, though the groups showed no difference in activation or CD3 levels.

CDR1 is given as KGHSH and CDR2 as LQKENI, both from the germline V gene. From V the trimming removes 6 bases and from J it removes 2 bases, while the gene matches leave 7 bases of the junction unaccounted for. The cysteine opens and the phenylalanine closes a CDR3 of 16 amino acids. The retained sequence is limited to the CDR3, 48 bases, with the frame set at the first base. The receptor was isolated from a man younger than 45 in good health. The chain is encoded by TRBV18 joined to TRBJ2-6; 7 central bases correspond to TRBD2. Sequenced: central memory CD4+ T cells from blood. The CDR3 loop reads CASSRNAGAGANVLTF. The nucleotides read TGTGCCAGCTCCCGCAACGCGGGAGCTGGGGCCAACGTCCTGACTTTC.